What follows are 9 T cell receptor beta chains derived from one specimen sequenced in a study of blood T cell repertoires in COVID-19. Only in-frame clones appear in the TCRdb table, and some are missing; sequencing was by immunoSEQ multiplex PCR. Of just under 350,000 clones in the sample, 88% were seen once. The sequencing sample was made of peripheral blood. The receptors shown here come from a woman in her sixties or seventies with COVID-19, enrolled during active disease.

The chain employs TRBV28 and TRBJ1-2; 8 bases map to TRBD1. J was trimmed by 7 bases and V by 6 bases; bases with no gene match: 10. CDR1 is MDHEN, CDR2 SYDVKM, per germline. The CDR3 sequence is 14 residues long. CDR3 sequence reads: CASSPGQGPPGYTF. The CDR3 DNA reads TGTGCCAGCAGCCCTGGACAGGGACCACCTGGCTACACCTTC.

The chain employs TRBV2 and TRBJ1-1; D may be TRBD1 (5 bases). Trimming removed 4 bases from V and 1 base from J, with 10 bases in between. The CDR3 totals 14 residues. Germline assignment: CDR1 SNHLY and CDR2 FYNNEI. The CDR3 nucleotides read TGTGCCAGCAGTGGGGCAGGGAAGAACACTGAAGCTTTCTTT. It encodes CASSGAGKNTEAFF.

The V gene is TRBV2, the J gene TRBJ1-4; 8 nucleotides match TRBD1. This CDR3 has 14 amino acids. The junction had 6 bases not matched to a gene; V was cut back by 7 bases and J by 5 bases. Germline values: CDR1 SNHLY, CDR2 FYNNEI. The CDR3 DNA reads TGTGCCAGCATCAAGGACAGGGAAAATGAAAAACTGTTTTTT. It encodes CASIKDRENEKLFF.

The chain uses TRBV6-5 and TRBJ2-7; maybe TRBD1 (6 bases). Trimming took off 2 bases at V and 2 bases at J, with 7 bases between the two ends. CDR1 is MNHEY, CDR2 SVGAGI, per germline. This CDR3 has 13 residues. The CDR3 loop reads CASSYNRAYEQYF. For the CDR3, the DNA is TGTGCCAGCAGTTACAACAGGGCCTACGAGCAGTACTTC.

This chain links TRBV24-1 with TRBJ2-5; 9 nucleotides match TRBD1. V shed 3 bases, J shed 0 bases, and the junction held 1 base outside the gene matches. The CDR3 is 15 amino acids. Looked up from germline, CDR1 is KGHDR and CDR2 is SFDVKD. The DNA for the CDR3 is TGTGCCACCAGTGATGGGACAGGGAACCAAGAGACCCAGTACTTC. Protein product: CATSDGTGNQETQYF.

The chain has TRBV18 and TRBJ2-3, with D perhaps matching TRBD1 (6 bases). CDR3 size: 13 residues. Germline CDR1 reads KGHSH; CDR2 reads LQKENI. V shed 3 bases and J shed 8 bases, with 12 bases lying between them. This CDR3 reads CASSPGLGGTQYF. The DNA of the CDR3 is TGTGCCAGCTCACCCGGATTAGGGGGTACGCAGTATTTT.

The gene calls are TRBV27 and TRBJ2-5; TRBD1 matches at 8 bases. The trim removed 6 bases at V and 3 bases at J, leaving 12 bases unmatched. Germline CDR1 reads MNHEY; CDR2 reads SMNVEV (reference sequence). The CDR3 totals 16 residues. The CDR3 loop is CASRHVTYRGKETQYF. The CDR3 DNA is TGTGCCAGCAGACACGTAACCTACAGGGGGAAAGAGACCCAGTACTTC.

The chain combines TRBV28 with TRBJ1-3, with D tentatively TRBD1 (5 bases). This CDR3 is built from 18 residues. Germline CDR1 is MDHEN and CDR2 is SYDVKM. V was shortened by 4 bases and J by 0 bases, with 19 bases between the two germline ends. The CDR3 DNA reads TGTGCCAGCAGTTCAGGTTTAGCGGGGGTTAGCTCTGGAAACACCATATATTTT. Its translation: CASSSGLAGVSSGNTIYF.

The chain is built from TRBV7-9 and TRBJ2-3, with a possible D match to TRBD2 (5 bases). CDR1 and CDR2 (germline): SEHNR, FQNEAQ (reference sequence). Trimming took 3 bases from V and 4 from J, leaving 8 bases between them. This CDR3 is built from 13 residues. CDR3 sequence: CASSFRGSDTQYF. In DNA form, the CDR3 reads TGTGCCAGCAGCTTCCGGGGATCAGATACGCAGTATTTT.